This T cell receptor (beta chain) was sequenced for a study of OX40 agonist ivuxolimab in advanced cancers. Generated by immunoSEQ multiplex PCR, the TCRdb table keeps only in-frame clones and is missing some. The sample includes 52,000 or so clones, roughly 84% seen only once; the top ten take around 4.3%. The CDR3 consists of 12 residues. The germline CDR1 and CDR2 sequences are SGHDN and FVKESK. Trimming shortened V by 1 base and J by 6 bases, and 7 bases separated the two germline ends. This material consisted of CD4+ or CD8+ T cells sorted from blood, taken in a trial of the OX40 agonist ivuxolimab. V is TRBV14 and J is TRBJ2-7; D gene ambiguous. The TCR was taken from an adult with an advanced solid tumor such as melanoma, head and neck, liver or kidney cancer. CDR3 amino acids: CASSQVTGEQYF. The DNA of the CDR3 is TGTGCCAGCAGCCAAGTTACGGGCGAGCAGTACTTC.